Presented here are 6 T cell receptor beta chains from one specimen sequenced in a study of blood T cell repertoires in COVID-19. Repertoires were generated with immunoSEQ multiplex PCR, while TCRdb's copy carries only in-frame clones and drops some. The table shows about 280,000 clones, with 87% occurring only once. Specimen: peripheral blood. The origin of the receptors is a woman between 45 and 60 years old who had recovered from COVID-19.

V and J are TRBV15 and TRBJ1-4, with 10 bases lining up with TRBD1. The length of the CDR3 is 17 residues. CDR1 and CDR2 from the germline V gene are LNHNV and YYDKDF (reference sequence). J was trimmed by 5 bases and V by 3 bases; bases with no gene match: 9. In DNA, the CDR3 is TGTGCCACCAGCAGCCCGGGTTGGGACAGGGGAAATGAAAAACTGTTTTTT. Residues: CATSSPGWDRGNEKLFF. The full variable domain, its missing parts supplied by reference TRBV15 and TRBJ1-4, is DAMVIQNPRYQVTQFGKPVTLSCSQTLNHNVMYWYQQKSSQAPKLLFHYYDKDFNNEADTPDNFQSRRPNTSFCFLDIRSPGLGDTAMYLCATSSPGWDRGNEKLFFGSGTQLSVL.

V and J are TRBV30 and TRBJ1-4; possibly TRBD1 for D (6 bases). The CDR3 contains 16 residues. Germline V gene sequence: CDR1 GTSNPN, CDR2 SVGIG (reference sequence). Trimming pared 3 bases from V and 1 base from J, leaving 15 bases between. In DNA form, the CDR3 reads TGTGCCTGGAGAACAGGGTTGATCGGAACTAATGAAAAACTGTTTTTT. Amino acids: CAWRTGLIGTNEKLFF.

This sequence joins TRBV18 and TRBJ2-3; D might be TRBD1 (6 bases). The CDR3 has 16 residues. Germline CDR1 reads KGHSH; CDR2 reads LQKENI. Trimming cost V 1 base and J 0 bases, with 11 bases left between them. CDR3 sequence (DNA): TGTGCCAGCTCACCACTGAACGGACAGAGCACAGATACGCAGTATTTT. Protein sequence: CASSPLNGQSTDTQYF.

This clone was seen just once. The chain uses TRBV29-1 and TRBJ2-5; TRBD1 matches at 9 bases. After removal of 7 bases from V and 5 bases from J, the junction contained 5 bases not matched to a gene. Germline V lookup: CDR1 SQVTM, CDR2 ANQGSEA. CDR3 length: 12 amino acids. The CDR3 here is CSGGTGTETQYF. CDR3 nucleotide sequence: TGCAGCGGGGGGACAGGGACTGAGACCCAGTACTTC.

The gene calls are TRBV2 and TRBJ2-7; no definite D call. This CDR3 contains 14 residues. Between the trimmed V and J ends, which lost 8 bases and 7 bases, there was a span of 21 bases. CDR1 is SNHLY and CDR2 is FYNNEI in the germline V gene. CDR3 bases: TGTGCCAGCCTCTCAGACGGCGGTGGAAGGGAGCAGTACTTC. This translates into CASLSDGGGREQYF.

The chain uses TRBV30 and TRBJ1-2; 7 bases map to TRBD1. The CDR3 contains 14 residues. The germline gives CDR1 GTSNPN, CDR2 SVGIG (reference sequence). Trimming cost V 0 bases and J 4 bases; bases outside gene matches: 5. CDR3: CAWSVPGQSYGYTF. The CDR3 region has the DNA TGTGCCTGGAGTGTACCGGGACAGAGCTATGGCTACACCTTC.